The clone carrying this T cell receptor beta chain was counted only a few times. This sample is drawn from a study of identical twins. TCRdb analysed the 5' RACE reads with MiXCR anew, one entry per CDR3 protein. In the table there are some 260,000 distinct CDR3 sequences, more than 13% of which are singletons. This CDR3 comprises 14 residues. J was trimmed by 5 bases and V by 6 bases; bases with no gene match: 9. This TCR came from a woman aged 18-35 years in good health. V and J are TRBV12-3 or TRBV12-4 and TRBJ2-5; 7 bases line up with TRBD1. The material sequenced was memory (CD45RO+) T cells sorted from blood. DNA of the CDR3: TGTGCCAGCAGCAGACAGGGATGGGGTGAGACCCAGTACTTC. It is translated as CASSRQGWGETQYF.